The 26 T cell receptor beta chains in this list originate from one sample, sequenced in a study of T cell responses to AZD1222 COVID-19 vaccine. Generated by immunoSEQ multiplex PCR, the TCRdb table keeps only in-frame clones and is missing some. The profile shows some 110,000 clones, around 84% of them singletons. This material consisted of peripheral blood, taken 28 days after the second AZD1222 dose. These receptors came from an adult who received the AZD1222 COVID-19 vaccine.

This rearrangement joins TRBV9 to TRBJ2-3; the match to TRBD1 covers 9 bases. The CDR3 loop spans 15 amino acids. Germline values: CDR1 SGDLS, CDR2 YYNGEE. With V trimmed by 7 bases and J by 1 base, 7 bases remained unmatched. The DNA for the CDR3 is TGTGCCAGCGGGGAGACAGGGGGAGGCACAGATACGCAGTATTTT. Its translation is CASGETGGGTDTQYF.

Written as DNA, the CDR3 is TGCGCCAGCAGACCGGGACTAGCTCTGCACAATGAGCAGTTCTTC. It codes for CASRPGLALHNEQFF. V and J are TRBV10-1 and TRBJ2-1, with 9 positions matching TRBD2. Losses at the gene ends were 6 bases for V and 5 bases for J; bases not matched to a gene: 8. CDR1 and CDR2 from the germline V gene are WNHNN and SYGVQD (reference sequence). The CDR3 loop spans 15 amino acids.

This chain links TRBV6-6 with TRBJ2-2; D is possibly TRBD1 (7 bases). In germline, CDR1 is MNHNY, CDR2 SVGAGI (reference sequence). This CDR3 comprises 14 residues. Trimming removed 2 bases from V and 6 bases from J, with 10 bases in between. The DNA of the CDR3 is TGTGCCAGCAGTTACGACAGGGAGGCCGGGGAGCTGTTTTTT. It yields the protein CASSYDREAGELFF.

The chain links TRBV9 to TRBJ2-3; tentatively, D is TRBD2 (6 bases). This CDR3 region has 16 residues. Germline CDR1 SGDLS, CDR2 YYNGEE. The germline V and J ends were trimmed by 5 bases and 3 bases, with 19 bases remaining between them. The DNA of the CDR3 is TGTGCCAGCAGTTCAGGTAGGGACTTCGGTACAGATACGCAGTATTTT. This translates into CASSSGRDFGTDTQYF.

The gene calls are TRBV29-1 and TRBJ2-7; D call uncertain. CDR3 size: 11 residues. The germline V gene has CDR1 SQVTM and CDR2 ANQGSEA. The V and J ends lost 5 bases and 7 bases respectively, with 12 bases between them. CDR3 region: CSVTWVGEQYF. In DNA form, the CDR3 reads TGCAGCGTTACGTGGGTTGGAGAGCAGTACTTC.

This chain joins TRBV19 and TRBJ2-2, with TRBD1 matching over 8 bases. In germline, CDR1 is LNHDA, CDR2 SQIVND (reference sequence). This CDR3 has 15 residues. The J segment lost 1 base and the V segment lost 6 bases, leaving 4 bases of the junction unmatched. The CDR3 DNA is TGTGCCAGTAGGTTAGGACAGGGGAACACCGGGGAGCTGTTTTTT. Translation gives CASRLGQGNTGELFF.

The rearrangement uses TRBV6-2 or TRBV6-3 and TRBJ2-5, with unresolved D. Germline V gene lookup returns CDR1 MNHEY and CDR2 SVGEGT. This CDR3 region has 12 residues. The germline V and J ends were trimmed by 3 bases and 5 bases, with 7 bases remaining between them. CDR3 DNA sequence: TGTGCCAGCAGTTATATCAAGGAGACCCAGTACTTC. It yields the protein CASSYIKETQYF.

The V call is TRBV28, the J call TRBJ1-6; the D gene is possibly TRBD1 (5 bases). The germline V gene encodes CDR1 MDHEN and CDR2 SYDVKM. The CDR3 is made up of 15 amino acids. V was cut by 6 bases and J by 6 bases, with 15 bases left in between. This chain's CDR3 is CASSYRGRGNSPLHF. DNA of the CDR3: TGTGCCAGCAGCTATCGAGGAAGGGGTAATTCACCCCTCCACTTT.

The rearrangement links TRBV5-1 to TRBJ2-6; maybe TRBD1 (6 bases). Germline V gene sequence: CDR1 SGHRS, CDR2 YFSETQ. CDR3 size: 17 residues. Deletions cut 3 bases from V and 3 bases from J, with 16 bases between. CDR3 loop: CASSYITGISGANVLTF. CDR3 DNA: TGCGCCAGCAGCTACATAACAGGGATTAGTGGGGCCAACGTCCTGACTTTC. Drawing the rest from reference TRBV5-1 and TRBJ2-6, the complete variable domain is KAGVTQTPRYLIKTRGQQVTLSCSPISGHRSVSWYQQTPGQGLQFLFEYFSETQRNKGNFPGRFSGRQFSNSRSEMNVSTLELGDSALYLCASSYITGISGANVLTFGAGSRLTVL.

The genes are TRBV5-6 and TRBJ1-3; D unclear. With 4 bases removed from V and 0 bases from J, the gap between germline ends came to 8 bases. The CDR3 is 14 residues long. Germline V CDR1 and CDR2: SGHDT, YYEEEE. CDR3 bases: TGTGCCAGCAGCAAAGGATTCTCTGGAAACACCATATATTTT. Encoded protein: CASSKGFSGNTIYF.

The rearrangement links TRBV5-6 to TRBJ1-5; D ambiguous. The CDR3 consists of 13 residues. The germline CDR1 and CDR2 sequences are SGHDT and YYEEEE. V was clipped by 0 bases and J by 6 bases, with 7 bases between them. CDR3 sequence reads: CASSLAGSQPQHF. The CDR3 bases are TGTGCCAGCAGCTTGGCGGGTTCTCAGCCCCAGCATTTT.

The V call is TRBV24-1, the J call TRBJ1-1; tentative D call: TRBD1 (6 bases). There are 13 residues in the CDR3. The V gene lost 9 bases and the J gene lost 4 bases, with 14 bases spanning the gap. Looked up from germline, CDR1 is KGHDR and CDR2 is SFDVKD. The CDR3 protein is CATQAGGGTEAFF. The CDR3 nucleotides are TGTGCCACCCAGGCGGGGGGCGGCACTGAAGCTTTCTTT.

V is TRBV5-1 and J is TRBJ1-2; possible D gene TRBD1, 6 bases. Germline values: CDR1 SGHRS, CDR2 YFSETQ. Trimming took off 3 bases at V and 3 bases at J, with 9 bases between the two ends. The CDR3 contains 13 residues. CDR3 nucleotide sequence: TGCGCCAGCAGCTCTCGGACAGACTATGGCTACACCTTC. Residues: CASSSRTDYGYTF. Complete variable domain (other parts from reference TRBV5-1 and TRBJ1-2): KAGVTQTPRYLIKTRGQQVTLSCSPISGHRSVSWYQQTPGQGLQFLFEYFSETQRNKGNFPGRFSGRQFSNSRSEMNVSTLELGDSALYLCASSSRTDYGYTFGSGTRLTVV.

This chain uses TRBV4-2 with TRBJ1-3; D uncertain. The V gene's germline CDR1 is LGHNA and CDR2 YNFKEQ. Trimming took off 0 bases at V and 4 bases at J, with 10 bases between the two ends. The CDR3 consists of 15 residues. The CDR3 protein is CASSQDKGRGNTIYF. As DNA, the CDR3 is TGTGCCAGCAGCCAAGATAAGGGCAGGGGAAACACCATATATTTT.

CDR3 residues: CASRFWHSGANVLTF. CDR3 in DNA: TGTGCCAGCCGCTTTTGGCACTCTGGGGCCAACGTCCTGACTTTC. This chain connects TRBV2 to TRBJ2-6; D gene ambiguous. This CDR3 contains 15 residues. Germline CDR1 and CDR2: SNHLY and FYNNEI. Trimming removed 8 bases from V and 0 bases from J, with 11 bases in between. The full variable domain, with the rest looked up from reference TRBV2 and TRBJ2-6, is EPEVTQTPSHQVTQMGQEVILRCVPISNHLYFYWYRQILGQKVEFLVSFYNNEISEKSEIFDDQFSVERPDGSNFTLKIRSTKLEDSAMYFCASRFWHSGANVLTFGAGSRLTVL.

This chain connects TRBV6-1 to TRBJ2-7; no clear D gene. The length of the CDR3 is 14 residues. V gave up 2 bases and J gave up 3 bases, with 11 bases separating them. CDR1 and CDR2 from the germline V gene are MNHNS and SASEGT. Written as DNA, the CDR3 is TGTGCCAGCAGTGAACGGCGGTTCGACTACGAGCAGTACTTC. Translated: CASSERRFDYEQYF.

This chain joins TRBV28 and TRBJ2-5; TRBD1 matches at 11 bases. The CDR3 is 14 amino acids. Germline CDR1 and CDR2: MDHEN and SYDVKM. Trimming took 6 bases from V and 5 from J; bases not matched to a gene: 5. The CDR3 sequence is CASRPDRGRETQYF. CDR3 sequence (DNA): TGTGCCAGCAGGCCGGACAGGGGGCGGGAGACCCAGTACTTC.

The chain carries TRBV7-9 and TRBJ1-4, with D possibly TRBD1 on 5 matching bases. The V gene lost 5 bases and the J gene lost 3 bases, with 10 bases spanning the gap. Germline V gene lookup returns CDR1 SEHNR and CDR2 FQNEAQ (reference sequence). The CDR3 has 14 amino acids. The CDR3 DNA sequence: TGTGCCAGCAGCAAGGGGAGTTCTAATGAAAAACTGTTTTTT. This codes for CASSKGSSNEKLFF. The full variable domain, completed using reference TRBV7-9 and TRBJ1-4, is DTGVSQNPRHKITKRGQNVTFRCDPISEHNRLYWYRQTLGQGPEFLTYFQNEAQLEKSRLLSDRFSAERPKGSFSTLEIQRTEQGDSAMYLCASSKGSSNEKLFFGSGTQLSVL.

V and J are TRBV3-1 (or the pseudogene TRBV3-2) and TRBJ2-3; 9 nucleotides agree with TRBD1. CDR3 length equals 16 residues. V lost 2 bases, J lost 5 bases, and 8 bases stayed unmatched. Germline V gene lookup returns CDR1 LGHDT and CDR2 YNNKEL (reference sequence). The CDR3 DNA reads as TGTGCCAGCAGCCAATCCGGGACAGGGTTTGGAGATACGCAGTATTTT. This gives the protein CASSQSGTGFGDTQYF.

The chain couples TRBV6-1 to TRBJ1-3; D uncertain. The ends were cut back, 5 bases at V and 0 bases at J, with 8 bases in the middle. The CDR3 contains 14 residues. Germline loops: CDR1 MNHNS, CDR2 SASEGT. The CDR3 reads CASSLRSSGNTIYF. Written as DNA, the CDR3 is TGTGCCAGCAGTCTACGGAGCTCTGGAAACACCATATATTTT.

This clone appeared once. The chain has TRBV3-1 (or the pseudogene TRBV3-2) and TRBJ1-1; no reliable D call. The CDR3 consists of 12 residues. The germline V and J ends were trimmed by 0 bases and 5 bases, with 4 bases remaining between them. Germline V lookup: CDR1 LGHDT, CDR2 YNNKEL (reference sequence). The CDR3 DNA is TGTGCCAGCAGCCAAGAGGTTACTGAAGCTTTCTTT. Protein: CASSQEVTEAFF.

The chain employs TRBV12-5 and TRBJ2-3; perhaps TRBD2 as D (5 bases). Germline V gene data show CDR1 as LGHNT and CDR2 as FRNRAP. Trimming stripped 6 bases from V and 2 bases from J, with 9 bases between. The CDR3 spans 13 residues. CDR3 sequence reads: CASGSGDTDTQYF. Written as DNA, the CDR3 is TGTGCTAGTGGGAGCGGTGACACAGATACGCAGTATTTT.

V gene TRBV4-1 combines with J gene TRBJ1-1, with a weak D call TRBD1 (6 bases). The germline V and J ends were trimmed by 4 bases and 5 bases, with 17 bases remaining between them. CDR1 is MGHRA and CDR2 is YSYEKL in the germline V gene. CDR3 length equals 15 residues. The CDR3 DNA sequence: TGCGCCAGCAGCCGCATACCCGACAGGTTTACTGAAGCTTTCTTT. Amino acids: CASSRIPDRFTEAFF.

The chain joins TRBV5-1 to TRBJ1-3; 9 bases line up with TRBD1. The CDR3 consists of 17 residues. The germline V gene encodes CDR1 SGHRS and CDR2 YFSETQ. The V and J ends lost 3 bases and 2 bases, in that order; junction bases with no gene match: 9. CDR3 nucleotides: TGCGCCAGCAGCTCCCTACCACAGGGGGCGCCTGGAAACACCATATATTTT. Translation gives CASSSLPQGAPGNTIYF.

The chain couples TRBV19 to TRBJ1-5; 7 positions agree with TRBD1. The CDR3 has 16 amino acids. The germline V gene encodes CDR1 LNHDA and CDR2 SQIVND (reference sequence). V was clipped by 7 bases and J by 5 bases; unmatched bases: 14. The CDR3: CASNPRSPTGDQPQHF. The CDR3 nucleotides are TGTGCCAGTAACCCAAGGTCCCCCACAGGGGATCAGCCCCAGCATTTT. Full variable domain (missing parts from reference TRBV19 and TRBJ1-5): DGGITQSPKYLFRKEGQNVTLSCEQNLNHDAMYWYRQDPGQGLRLIYYSQIVNDFQKGDIAEGYSVSREKKESFPLTVTSAQKNPTAFYLCASNPRSPTGDQPQHFGDGTRLSIL.

V is TRBV14 and J is TRBJ1-4; D unclear. CDR1 and CDR2 (germline): SGHDN, FVKESK. V lost 4 bases to trimming and J lost 7 bases, with 10 bases between them. The CDR3 covers 13 residues. The chain's CDR3 is CASSLRRFEKLFF. In DNA form, the CDR3 reads TGTGCCAGCAGCCTTAGGAGGTTTGAAAAACTGTTTTTT.